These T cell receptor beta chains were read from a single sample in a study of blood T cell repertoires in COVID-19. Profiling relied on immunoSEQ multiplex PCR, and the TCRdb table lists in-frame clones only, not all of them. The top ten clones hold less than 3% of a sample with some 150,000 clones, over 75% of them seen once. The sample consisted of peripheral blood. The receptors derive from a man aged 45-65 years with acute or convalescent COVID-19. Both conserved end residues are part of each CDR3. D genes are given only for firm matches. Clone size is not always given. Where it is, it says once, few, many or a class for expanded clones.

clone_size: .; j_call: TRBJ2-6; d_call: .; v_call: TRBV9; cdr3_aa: CASSVFFMSSGANVLTF; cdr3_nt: TGTGCCAGCAGCGTATTCTTCATGAGCTCTGGGGCCAACGTCCTGACTTTC
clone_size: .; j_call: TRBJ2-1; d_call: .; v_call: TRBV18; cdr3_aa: CASSPENNEQFF; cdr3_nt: TGTGCCAGCTCACCAGAGAACAATGAGCAGTTCTTC
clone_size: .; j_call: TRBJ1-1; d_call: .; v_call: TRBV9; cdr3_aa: CASSYGGNTEAFF; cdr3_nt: TGTGCCAGCAGCTACGGGGGGAACACTGAAGCTTTCTTT
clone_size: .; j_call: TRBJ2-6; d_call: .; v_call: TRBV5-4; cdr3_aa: CASSFTQAGANVLTF; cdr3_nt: TGTGCCAGCAGCTTCACCCAGGCCGGGGCCAACGTCCTGACTTTC
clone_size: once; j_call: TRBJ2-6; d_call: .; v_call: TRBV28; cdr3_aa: CASKRGAGANVLTF; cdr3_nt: TGTGCCAGTAAAAGGGGTGCAGGGGCCAACGTCCTGACTTTC
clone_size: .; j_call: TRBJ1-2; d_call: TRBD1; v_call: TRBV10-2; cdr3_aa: CASSELRQGGTGTF; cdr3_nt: TGCGCCAGCAGCGAACTTAGACAGGGTGGGACAGGCACCTTC
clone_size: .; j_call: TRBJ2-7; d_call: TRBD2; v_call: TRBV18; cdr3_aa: CASSPLAGRYEQYF; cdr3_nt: TGTGCCAGCTCACCACTAGCGGGGCGGTACGAGCAGTACTTC
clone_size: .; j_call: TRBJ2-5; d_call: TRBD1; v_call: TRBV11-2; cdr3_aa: CASSSISRDRADRTQYF; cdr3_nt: TGTGCCAGCAGCTCGATAAGCCGGGACAGGGCTGATCGGACCCAGTACTTC
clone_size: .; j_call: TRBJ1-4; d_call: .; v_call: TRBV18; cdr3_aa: CASSPNTATNEKLFF; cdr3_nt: TGTGCCAGCTCACCAAACACAGCAACTAATGAAAAACTGTTTTTT
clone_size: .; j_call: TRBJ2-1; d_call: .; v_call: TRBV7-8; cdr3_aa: CASSLGLVNEQFF; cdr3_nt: TGTGCCAGCAGCTTAGGACTAGTCAATGAGCAGTTCTTC
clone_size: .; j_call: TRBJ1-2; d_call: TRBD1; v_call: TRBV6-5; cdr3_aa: CASEGQPSDYGYTF; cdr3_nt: TGTGCCAGCGAGGGACAGCCCTCCGACTATGGCTACACCTTC
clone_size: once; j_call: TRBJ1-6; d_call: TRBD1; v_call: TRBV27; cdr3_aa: CASSPTPTGWSVNSPLHF; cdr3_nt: TGTGCCAGCAGTCCGACCCCGACAGGGTGGTCTGTTAATTCACCCCTCCACTTT
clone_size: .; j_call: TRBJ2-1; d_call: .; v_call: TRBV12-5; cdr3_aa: CASGLVLGNEQFF; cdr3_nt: TGTGCTAGTGGTTTGGTACTTGGCAATGAGCAGTTCTTC
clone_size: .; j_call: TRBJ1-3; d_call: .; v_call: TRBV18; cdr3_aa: CASSRANPNSGNTIYF; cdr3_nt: TGTGCCAGCTCACGTGCGAATCCGAACTCTGGAAACACCATATATTTT
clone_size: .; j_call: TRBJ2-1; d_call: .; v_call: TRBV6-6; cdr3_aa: CASSYSWEEREQFF; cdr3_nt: TGTGCCAGCAGTTACTCGTGGGAGGAGCGTGAGCAGTTCTTC
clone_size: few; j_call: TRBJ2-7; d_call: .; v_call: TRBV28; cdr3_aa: CASSPFAYEQYF; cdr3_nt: TGTGCCAGCAGTCCCTTCGCCTACGAGCAGTACTTC
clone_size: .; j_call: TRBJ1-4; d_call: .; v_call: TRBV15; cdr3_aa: CATSRDSTNEKLFF; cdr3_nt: TGTGCCACCAGCAGAGACAGTACTAATGAAAAACTGTTTTTT
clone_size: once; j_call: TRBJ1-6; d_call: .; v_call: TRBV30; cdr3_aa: CAWKRGSPLHF; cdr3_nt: TGTGCCTGGAAGCGGGGTTCACCCCTCCACTTT
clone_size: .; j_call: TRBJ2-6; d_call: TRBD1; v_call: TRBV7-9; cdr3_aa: CASRRTGLGANVLTF; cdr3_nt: TGTGCCAGCAGACGGACAGGGCTGGGGGCCAACGTCCTGACTTTC
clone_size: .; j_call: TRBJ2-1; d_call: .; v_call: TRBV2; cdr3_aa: CASSVRDGYNEQFF; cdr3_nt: TGTGCCAGCAGTGTGAGAGACGGGTACAATGAGCAGTTCTTC
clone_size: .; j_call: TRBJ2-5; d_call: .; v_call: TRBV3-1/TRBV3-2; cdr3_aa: CASSEYASANQETQYF; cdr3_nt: TGTGCCAGCAGCGAGTATGCTAGCGCCAACCAAGAGACCCAGTACTTC
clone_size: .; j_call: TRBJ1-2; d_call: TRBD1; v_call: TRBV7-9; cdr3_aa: CASSGMTGIHGYTF; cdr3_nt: TGTGCCAGCAGCGGAATGACAGGGATCCATGGCTACACCTTC
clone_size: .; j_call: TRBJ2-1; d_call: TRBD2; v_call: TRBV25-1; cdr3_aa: CASGVAGGSYNEQFF; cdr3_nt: TGTGCCAGCGGGGTAGCGGGAGGCTCCTACAATGAGCAGTTCTTC
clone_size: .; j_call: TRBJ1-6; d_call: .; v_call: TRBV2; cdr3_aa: CASSEALSAKFFPYNSPLHF; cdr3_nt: TGTGCCAGCAGTGAAGCGCTTTCTGCGAAATTTTTCCCCTATAATTCACCCCTCCACTTT
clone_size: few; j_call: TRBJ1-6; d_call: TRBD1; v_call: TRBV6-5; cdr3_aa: CASSYGQGANSPLHF; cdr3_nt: TGTGCCAGCAGTTACGGTCAGGGGGCGAATTCACCCCTCCACTTT
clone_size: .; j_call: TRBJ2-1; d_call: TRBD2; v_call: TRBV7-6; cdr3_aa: CASSFVLAGVGEQFF; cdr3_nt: TGTGCCAGCAGCTTCGTTCTAGCGGGAGTAGGTGAGCAGTTCTTC
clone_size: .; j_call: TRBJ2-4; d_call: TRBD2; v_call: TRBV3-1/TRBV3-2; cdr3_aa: CASSQGQGLGQYF; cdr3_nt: TGTGCCAGCAGCCAAGGCCAAGGACTAGGTCAGTACTTC
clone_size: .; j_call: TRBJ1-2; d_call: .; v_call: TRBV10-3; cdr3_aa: CAIAGLRGYTF; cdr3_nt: TGTGCCATCGCGGGGTTACGGGGCTACACCTTC
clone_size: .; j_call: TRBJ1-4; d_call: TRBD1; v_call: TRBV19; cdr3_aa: CASRTGGAGEKLFF; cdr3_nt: TGTGCCAGTAGGACAGGGGGCGCGGGTGAAAAACTGTTTTTT
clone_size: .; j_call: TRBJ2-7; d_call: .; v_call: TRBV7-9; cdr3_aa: CASSSTSYEQYF; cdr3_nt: TGTGCCAGCAGCTCGACATCCTACGAGCAGTACTTC
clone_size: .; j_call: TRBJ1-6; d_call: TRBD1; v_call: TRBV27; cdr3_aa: CASSLNQGAGSPLHF; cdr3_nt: TGTGCCAGCAGTCTAAACCAGGGGGCGGGTTCACCCCTCCACTTT
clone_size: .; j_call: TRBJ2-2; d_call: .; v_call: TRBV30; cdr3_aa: CAWSVRGAKTGELFF; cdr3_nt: TGTGCCTGGAGTGTCAGGGGGGCAAAGACCGGGGAGCTGTTTTTT
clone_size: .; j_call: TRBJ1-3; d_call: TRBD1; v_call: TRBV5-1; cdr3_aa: CASTQGVGGNTIYF; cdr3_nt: TGCGCCAGCACCCAGGGGGTTGGTGGAAACACCATATATTTT
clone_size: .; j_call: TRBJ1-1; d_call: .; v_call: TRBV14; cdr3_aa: CASSQVAGTEAFF; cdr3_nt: TGTGCCAGCAGCCAAGTTGCCGGGACTGAAGCTTTCTTT
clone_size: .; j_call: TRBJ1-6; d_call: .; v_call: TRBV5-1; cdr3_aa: CASSLDREYSPLHF; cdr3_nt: TGCGCCAGCAGCTTGGACAGGGAGTATTCACCCCTCCACTTT
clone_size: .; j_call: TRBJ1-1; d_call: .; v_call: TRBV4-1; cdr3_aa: CASSYTTFDTEAFF; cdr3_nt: TGCGCCAGCAGCTATACGACATTTGACACTGAAGCTTTCTTT
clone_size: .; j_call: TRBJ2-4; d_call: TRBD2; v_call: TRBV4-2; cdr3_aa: CASSREGGGAAKNIQYF; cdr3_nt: TGTGCCAGCAGCCGAGAGGGCGGGGGGGCCGCCAAAAACATTCAGTACTTC
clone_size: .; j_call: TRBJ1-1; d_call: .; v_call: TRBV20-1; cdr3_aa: CSASLYTEAFF; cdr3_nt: TGCAGTGCTAGTCTTTACACTGAAGCTTTCTTT
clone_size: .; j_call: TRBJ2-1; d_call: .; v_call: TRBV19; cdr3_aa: CASSIPTGNEQFF; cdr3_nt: TGTGCCAGTAGTATCCCGACCGGGAATGAGCAGTTCTTC